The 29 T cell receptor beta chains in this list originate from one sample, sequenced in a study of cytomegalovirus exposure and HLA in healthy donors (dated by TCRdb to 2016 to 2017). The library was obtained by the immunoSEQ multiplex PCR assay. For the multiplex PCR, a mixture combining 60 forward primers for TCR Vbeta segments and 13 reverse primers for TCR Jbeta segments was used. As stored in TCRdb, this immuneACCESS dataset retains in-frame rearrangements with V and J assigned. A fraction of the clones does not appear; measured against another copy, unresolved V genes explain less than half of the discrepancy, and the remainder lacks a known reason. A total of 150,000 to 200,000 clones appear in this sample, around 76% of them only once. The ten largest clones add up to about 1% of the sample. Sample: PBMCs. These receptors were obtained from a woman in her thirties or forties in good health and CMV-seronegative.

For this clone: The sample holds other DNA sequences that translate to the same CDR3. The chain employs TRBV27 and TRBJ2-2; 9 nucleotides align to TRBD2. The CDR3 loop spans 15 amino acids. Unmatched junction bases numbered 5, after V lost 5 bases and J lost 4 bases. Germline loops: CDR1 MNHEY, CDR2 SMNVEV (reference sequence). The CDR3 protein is CASSLLAGVTGELFF. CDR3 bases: TGTGCCAGCAGTCTCTTAGCGGGAGTCACCGGGGAGCTGTTTTTT.

CDR3 DNA: TGCAGCGTGGGGCGGTCACGAGCAGATACGCAGTATTTT. It encodes CSVGRSRADTQYF. The chain combines TRBV29-1 with TRBJ2-3, with D perhaps matching TRBD1 (5 bases). CDR3 length: 13 amino acids. Looked up from germline, CDR1 is SQVTM and CDR2 is ANQGSEA. Trimming stripped 6 bases from V and 4 bases from J, with 14 bases between.

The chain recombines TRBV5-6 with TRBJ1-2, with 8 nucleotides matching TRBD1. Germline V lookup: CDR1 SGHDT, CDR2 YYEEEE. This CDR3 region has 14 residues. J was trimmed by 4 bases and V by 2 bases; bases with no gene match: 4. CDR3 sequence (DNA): TGTGCCAGCAGCTTATGGACAGGGCTCTATGGCTACACCTTC. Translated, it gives CASSLWTGLYGYTF.

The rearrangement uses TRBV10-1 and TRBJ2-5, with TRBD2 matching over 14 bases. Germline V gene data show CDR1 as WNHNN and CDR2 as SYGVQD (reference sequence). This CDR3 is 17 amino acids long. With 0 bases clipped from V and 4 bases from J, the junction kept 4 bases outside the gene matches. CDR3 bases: TGCGCCAGCAGTGAGTCGGGACTAGCGGGAGTCAGAGAGACCCAGTACTTC. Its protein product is CASSESGLAGVRETQYF.

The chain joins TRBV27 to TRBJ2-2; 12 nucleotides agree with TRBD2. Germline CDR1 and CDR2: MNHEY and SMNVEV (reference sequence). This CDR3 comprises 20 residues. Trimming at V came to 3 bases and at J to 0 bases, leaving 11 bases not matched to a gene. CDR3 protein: CASSFRAELAGGPNTGELFF. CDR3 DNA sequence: TGTGCCAGCAGTTTCCGAGCGGAACTAGCGGGAGGACCGAACACCGGGGAGCTGTTTTTT.

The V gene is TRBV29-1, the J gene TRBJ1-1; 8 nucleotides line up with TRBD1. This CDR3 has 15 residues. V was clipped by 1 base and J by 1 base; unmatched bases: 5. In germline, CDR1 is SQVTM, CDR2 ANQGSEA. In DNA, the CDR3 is TGCAGCGTTGAAGGTCCGACAGGGGCGAACACTGAAGCTTTCTTT. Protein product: CSVEGPTGANTEAFF. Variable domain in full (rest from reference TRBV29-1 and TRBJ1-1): SAVISQKPSRDICQRGTSLTIQCQVDSQVTMMFWYRQQPGQSLTLIATANQGSEATYESGFVIDKFPISRPNLTFSTLTVSNMSPEDSSIYLCSVEGPTGANTEAFFGQGTRLTVV.

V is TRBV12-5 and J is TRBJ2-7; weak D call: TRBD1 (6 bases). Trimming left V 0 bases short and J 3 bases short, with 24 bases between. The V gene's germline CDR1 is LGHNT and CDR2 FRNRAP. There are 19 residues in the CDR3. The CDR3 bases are TGTGCTAGTGGTTTGGTACCCCTCCCAGCTAGCAGGGACATCTACGAGCAGTACTTC. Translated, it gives CASGLVPLPASRDIYEQYF.

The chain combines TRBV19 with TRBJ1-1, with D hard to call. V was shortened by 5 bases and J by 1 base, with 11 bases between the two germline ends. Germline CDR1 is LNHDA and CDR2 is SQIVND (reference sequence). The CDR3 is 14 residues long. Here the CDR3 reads CASSYRVANTEAFF. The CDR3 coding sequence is TGTGCCAGTAGTTACCGGGTGGCGAACACTGAAGCTTTCTTT.

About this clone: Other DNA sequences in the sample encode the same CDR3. The CDR3 sequence: CASSPQERTGELFF. CDR3 nucleotide sequence: TGTGCCAGCAGTCCCCAGGAGCGGACCGGGGAGCTGTTTTTT. The rearrangement links TRBV2 to TRBJ2-2, with a tentative D call TRBD2 (5 bases). The germline V gene has CDR1 SNHLY and CDR2 FYNNEI. Deletions cut 5 bases from V and 5 bases from J, with 12 bases between. The CDR3 contains 14 residues.

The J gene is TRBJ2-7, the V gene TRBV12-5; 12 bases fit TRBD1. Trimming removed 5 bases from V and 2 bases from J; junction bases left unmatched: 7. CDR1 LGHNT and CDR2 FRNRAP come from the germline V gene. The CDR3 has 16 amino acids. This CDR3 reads CASGGAGTGGTYEQYF. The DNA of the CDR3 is TGTGCTAGTGGTGGAGCCGGGACAGGGGGCACCTACGAGCAGTACTTC.

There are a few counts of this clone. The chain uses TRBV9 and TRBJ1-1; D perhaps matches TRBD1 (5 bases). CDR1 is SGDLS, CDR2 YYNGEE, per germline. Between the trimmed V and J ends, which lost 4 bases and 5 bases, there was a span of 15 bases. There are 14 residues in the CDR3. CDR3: CASSFGPQGTEAFF. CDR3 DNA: TGTGCCAGCAGCTTCGGTCCGCAGGGTACTGAAGCTTTCTTT.

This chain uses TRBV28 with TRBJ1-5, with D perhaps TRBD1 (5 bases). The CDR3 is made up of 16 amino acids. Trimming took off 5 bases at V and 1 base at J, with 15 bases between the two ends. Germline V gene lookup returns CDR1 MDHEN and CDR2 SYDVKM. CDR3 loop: CASSLGVGGSNQPQHF. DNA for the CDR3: TGTGCCAGCAGTCTCGGGGTGGGGGGGAGCAATCAGCCCCAGCATTTT.

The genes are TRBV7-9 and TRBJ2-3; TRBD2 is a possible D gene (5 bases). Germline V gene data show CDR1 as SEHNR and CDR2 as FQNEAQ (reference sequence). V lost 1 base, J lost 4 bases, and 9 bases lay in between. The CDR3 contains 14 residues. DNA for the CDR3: TGTGCCAGCAGCTTAGGGATACTAGCAGATACGCAGTATTTT. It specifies CASSLGILADTQYF.

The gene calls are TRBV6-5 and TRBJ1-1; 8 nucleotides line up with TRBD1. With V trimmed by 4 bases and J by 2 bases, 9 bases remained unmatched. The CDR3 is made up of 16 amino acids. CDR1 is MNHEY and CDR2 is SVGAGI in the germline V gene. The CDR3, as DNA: TGTGCCAGCAGTTCTCATCGGACAGGGAGTAACACTGAAGCTTTCTTT. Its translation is CASSSHRTGSNTEAFF.

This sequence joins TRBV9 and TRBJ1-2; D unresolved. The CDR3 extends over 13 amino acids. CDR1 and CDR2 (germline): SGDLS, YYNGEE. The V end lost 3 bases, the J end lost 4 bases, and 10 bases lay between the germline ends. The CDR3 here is CASSAGISYGYTF. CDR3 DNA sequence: TGTGCCAGCAGCGCGGGTATTTCCTATGGCTACACCTTC.

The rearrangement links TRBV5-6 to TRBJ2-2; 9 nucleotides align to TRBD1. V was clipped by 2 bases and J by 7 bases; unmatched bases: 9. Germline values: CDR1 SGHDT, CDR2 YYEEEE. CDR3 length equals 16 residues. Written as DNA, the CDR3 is TGTGCCAGCAGCTTAACCGGGACAGGGATCCACGGGGAGCTGTTTTTT. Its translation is CASSLTGTGIHGELFF.

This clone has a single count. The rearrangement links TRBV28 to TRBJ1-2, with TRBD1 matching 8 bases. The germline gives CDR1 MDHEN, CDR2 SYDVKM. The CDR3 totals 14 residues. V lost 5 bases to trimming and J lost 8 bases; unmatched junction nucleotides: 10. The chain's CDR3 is CASSTGQGTQGYTF. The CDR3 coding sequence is TGTGCCAGCAGTACAGGACAGGGTACACAGGGCTACACCTTC.

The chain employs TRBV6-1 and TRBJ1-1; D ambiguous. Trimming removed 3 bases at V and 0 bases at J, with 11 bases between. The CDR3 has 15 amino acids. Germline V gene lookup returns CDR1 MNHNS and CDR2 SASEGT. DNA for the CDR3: TGTGCCAGCAGTGAGGGAGTGGGATTGAACACTGAAGCTTTCTTT. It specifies CASSEGVGLNTEAFF.

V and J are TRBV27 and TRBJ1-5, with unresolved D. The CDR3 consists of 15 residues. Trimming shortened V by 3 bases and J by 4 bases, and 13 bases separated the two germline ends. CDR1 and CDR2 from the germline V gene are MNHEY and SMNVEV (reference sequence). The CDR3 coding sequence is TGTGCCAGCAGTTTTCGGGCAGGCGGGAATCAGCCCCAGCATTTT. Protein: CASSFRAGGNQPQHF.

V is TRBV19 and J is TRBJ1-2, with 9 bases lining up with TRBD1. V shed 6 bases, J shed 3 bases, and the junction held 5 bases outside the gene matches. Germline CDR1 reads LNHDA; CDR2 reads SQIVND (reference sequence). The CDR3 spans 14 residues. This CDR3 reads CASRHRDRDYGYTF. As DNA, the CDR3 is TGTGCCAGTAGACACCGGGACAGGGACTATGGCTACACCTTC.

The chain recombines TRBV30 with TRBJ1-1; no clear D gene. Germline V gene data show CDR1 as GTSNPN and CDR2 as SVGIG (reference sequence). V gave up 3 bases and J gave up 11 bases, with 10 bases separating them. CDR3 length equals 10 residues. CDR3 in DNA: TGTGCCTGGAGCCTGGAGAAGGCTTTCTTT. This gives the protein CAWSLEKAFF.

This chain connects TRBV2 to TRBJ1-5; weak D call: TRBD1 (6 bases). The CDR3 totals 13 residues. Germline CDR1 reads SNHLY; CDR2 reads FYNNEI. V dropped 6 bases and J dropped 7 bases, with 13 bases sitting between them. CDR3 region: CASRGDIRQPQHF. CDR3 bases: TGTGCCAGCAGAGGGGACATCAGACAGCCCCAGCATTTT.

In DNA form, the CDR3 reads TGTGCCAGCAGTGAATATACGTCGGGGAGCTCCTACGAGCAGTACTTC. This encodes CASSEYTSGSSYEQYF. The chain has TRBV25-1 and TRBJ2-7, with D possibly TRBD2 on 5 matching bases. The V end was cut by 0 bases, the J end by 0 bases, with 12 bases between. CDR3 length equals 16 residues. Germline V CDR1 and CDR2: MGHDK, SYGVNS.

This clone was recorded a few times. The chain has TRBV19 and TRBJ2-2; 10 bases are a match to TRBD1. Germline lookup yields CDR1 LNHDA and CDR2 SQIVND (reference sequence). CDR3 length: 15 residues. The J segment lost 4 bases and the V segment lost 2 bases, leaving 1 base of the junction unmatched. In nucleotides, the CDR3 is TGTGCCAGTAGTATACGGACAGGGGGCACCGGGGAGCTGTTTTTT. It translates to CASSIRTGGTGELFF.

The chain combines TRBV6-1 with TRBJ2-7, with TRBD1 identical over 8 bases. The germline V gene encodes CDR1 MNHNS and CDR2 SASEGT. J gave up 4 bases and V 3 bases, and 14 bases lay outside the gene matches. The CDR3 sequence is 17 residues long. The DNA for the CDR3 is TGTGCCAGCAGTGAGCTCGGGGCAGGGGGCCTTAGGTACGAGCAGTACTTC. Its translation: CASSELGAGGLRYEQYF.

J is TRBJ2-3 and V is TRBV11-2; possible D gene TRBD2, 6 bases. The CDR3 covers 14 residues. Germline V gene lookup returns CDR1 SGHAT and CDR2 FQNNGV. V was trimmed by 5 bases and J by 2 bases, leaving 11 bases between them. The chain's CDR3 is CASSRGLHTDTQYF. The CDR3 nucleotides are TGTGCCAGCAGCCGGGGACTCCACACAGATACGCAGTATTTT. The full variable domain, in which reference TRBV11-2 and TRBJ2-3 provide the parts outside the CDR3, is EAGVAQSPRYKIIEKRQSVAFWCNPISGHATLYWYQQILGQGPKLLIQFQNNGVVDDSQLPKDRFSAERLKGVDSTLKIQPAKLEDSAVYLCASSRGLHTDTQYFGPGTRLTVL.

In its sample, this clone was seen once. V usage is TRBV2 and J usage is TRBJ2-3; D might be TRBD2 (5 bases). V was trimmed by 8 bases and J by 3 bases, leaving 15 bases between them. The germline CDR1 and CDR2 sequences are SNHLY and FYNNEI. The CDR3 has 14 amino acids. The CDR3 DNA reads TGTGCCAGCTCACGGGATAAAGGGACAGATACGCAGTATTTT. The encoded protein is CASSRDKGTDTQYF.

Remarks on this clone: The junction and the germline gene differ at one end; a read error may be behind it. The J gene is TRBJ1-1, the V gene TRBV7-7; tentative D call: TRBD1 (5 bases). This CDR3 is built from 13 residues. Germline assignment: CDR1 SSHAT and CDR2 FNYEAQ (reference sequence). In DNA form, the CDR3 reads TGTGCTAGCAGCCTGGACAAGAACACTGAAGCTTTCTTT. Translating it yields CASSLDKNTEAFF.

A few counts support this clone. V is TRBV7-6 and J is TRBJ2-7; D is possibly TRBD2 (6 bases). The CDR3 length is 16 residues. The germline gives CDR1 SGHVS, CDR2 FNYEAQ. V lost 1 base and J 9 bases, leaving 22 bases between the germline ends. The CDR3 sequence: CASSLDPDGSGFGQYF. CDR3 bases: TGTGCCAGCAGCTTAGATCCCGATGGTAGCGGTTTTGGGCAGTACTTC.